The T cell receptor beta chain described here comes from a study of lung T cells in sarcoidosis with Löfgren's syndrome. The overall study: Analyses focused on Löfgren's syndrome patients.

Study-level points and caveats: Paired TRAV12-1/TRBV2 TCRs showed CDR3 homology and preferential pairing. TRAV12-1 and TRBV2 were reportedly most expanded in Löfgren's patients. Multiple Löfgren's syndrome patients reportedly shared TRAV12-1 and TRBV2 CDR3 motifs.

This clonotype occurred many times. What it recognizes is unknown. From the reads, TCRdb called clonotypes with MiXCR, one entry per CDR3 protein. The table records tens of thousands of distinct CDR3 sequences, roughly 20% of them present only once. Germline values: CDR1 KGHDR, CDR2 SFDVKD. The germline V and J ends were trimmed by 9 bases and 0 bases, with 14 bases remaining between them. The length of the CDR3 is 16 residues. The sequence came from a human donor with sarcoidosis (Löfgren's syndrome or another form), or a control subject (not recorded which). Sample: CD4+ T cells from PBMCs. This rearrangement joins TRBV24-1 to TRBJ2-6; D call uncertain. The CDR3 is CATGPTRYSGANVLTF. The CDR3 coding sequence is TGTGCCACCGGACCGACTCGGTACTCTGGGGCCAACGTCCTGACTTTC.